The source of this T cell receptor (beta chain) is a study of T cell changes during pregnancy in multiple sclerosis. The repertoire was sequenced with immunoSEQ multiplex PCR; TCRdb's copy has only in-frame clones and lacks some. The sample consists of some 50,000 clones, 91% of them appearing once. The germline gives CDR1 LGHNA, CDR2 YSLEER. Between the trimmed V and J ends, which lost 4 bases and 4 bases, there was a span of 8 bases. The CDR3 loop spans 12 amino acids. The sample here was CD8+ T cells from peripheral blood mononuclear cells, taken in the second trimester of pregnancy. This clonotype originated in a female donor with multiple sclerosis, enrolled in a pregnancy study. This rearrangement joins TRBV4-3 to TRBJ2-7, with a tentative D call TRBD2 (5 bases). The CDR3 protein is CASSLDLYEQYF. The CDR3 DNA reads TGCGCCAGCAGCCTGGACTTATACGAGCAGTACTTC.